A single sample is the source of the 20 T cell receptor beta chains below, sequenced in a study of blood T cell repertoires in COVID-19. Repertoires were generated with immunoSEQ multiplex PCR, while TCRdb's copy carries only in-frame clones and drops some. There are 150,000 to 200,000 clones in the sample; approximately 90% occur only once, and more than 4.5% lies in the top ten. The specimen sequenced was peripheral blood. These receptors were obtained from a man aged 25-40 years with COVID-19, enrolled during active disease.

The chain couples TRBV6-5 to TRBJ2-7; 9 nucleotides match TRBD1. The CDR3 sequence is 14 residues long. CDR1 and CDR2 (germline): MNHEY, SVGAGI. The V gene end was trimmed by 7 bases and the J gene end by 3 bases; junction bases not matched to a gene: 7. CDR3 amino acids: CASTKNRGLYEQYF. In nucleotides, the CDR3 is TGTGCCAGCACCAAGAACAGGGGGCTCTACGAGCAGTACTTC.

The V gene is TRBV28, the J gene TRBJ1-4, with D unclear. CDR1 and CDR2 (germline): MDHEN, SYDVKM. V was shortened by 6 bases and J by 5 bases, with 4 bases between the two germline ends. The CDR3 extends over 11 amino acids. The CDR3 region is CASRINEKLFF. The CDR3 bases are TGTGCCAGCAGAATAAATGAAAAACTGTTTTTT.

The genes are TRBV7-3 and TRBJ2-5; a weak D match, TRBD1 (5 bases). This CDR3 comprises 13 residues. Trimming removed 5 bases at V and 3 bases at J, with 10 bases between. Germline CDR1 and CDR2: SGHTA and FQGTGA. This CDR3 is CASSASREETQYF. CDR3 DNA sequence: TGTGCCAGCAGCGCGAGCAGGGAAGAGACCCAGTACTTC.

The chain carries TRBV28 and TRBJ2-7, with D possibly matching TRBD1 (6 bases). The CDR3 runs 14 residues. CDR1 is MDHEN and CDR2 is SYDVKM in the germline V gene. V was cut by 5 bases and J by 0 bases, with 11 bases left in between. CDR3 coding DNA: TGTGCCAGCAGTCCGACAGGTGTCTCCTACGAGCAGTACTTC. Its protein is CASSPTGVSYEQYF. Together with reference TRBV28 and TRBJ2-7, the CDR3 gives the full variable domain: DVKVTQSSRYLVKRTGEKVFLECVQDMDHENMFWYRQDPGLGLRLIYFSYDVKMKEKGDIPEGYSVSREKKERFSLILESASTNQTSMYLCASSPTGVSYEQYFGPGTRLTVT.

The chain carries TRBV4-3 and TRBJ1-5, with D hard to call. This CDR3 has 13 amino acids. V lost 0 bases to trimming and J lost 5 bases, with 5 bases between them. From germline, CDR1 is LGHNA and CDR2 YSLEER. CDR3 nucleotide sequence: TGCGCCAGCAGCCAAGATCCTCATCAGCCCCAGCATTTT. Residues: CASSQDPHQPQHF.

The CDR3 region has the DNA TGTGCCAGCAGTTTATCTGCGGGATACTCCTACGAGCAGTACTTC. Its translation is CASSLSAGYSYEQYF. This chain links TRBV28 with TRBJ2-7, with D tentatively TRBD2 (6 bases). V was clipped by 1 base and J by 0 bases, with 10 bases between them. The CDR3 spans 15 residues. Germline CDR1 MDHEN, CDR2 SYDVKM.

The chain recombines TRBV11-2 with TRBJ2-1; 7 positions match TRBD1. This CDR3 is 17 amino acids long. Germline V gives CDR1 SGHAT, CDR2 FQNNGV. V lost 2 bases and J lost 4; bases outside the gene matches: 11. Here the CDR3 DNA reads TGTGCCAGCAGCTTAATAACAGGGGCCCCTTATTACAATGAGCAGTTCTTC. Its protein product is CASSLITGAPYYNEQFF.

The V and J genes are TRBV19 and TRBJ2-2; TRBD2 matches at 9 bases. J was trimmed by 1 base and V by 8 bases; bases with no gene match: 8. Germline CDR1 reads LNHDA; CDR2 reads SQIVND (reference sequence). The CDR3 spans 16 residues. CDR3 residues: CASSRLAGVNTGELFF. As DNA, the CDR3 is TGTGCCAGTTCCCGGTTAGCGGGGGTGAACACCGGGGAGCTGTTTTTT.

V usage is TRBV5-1 and J usage is TRBJ2-2, with D possibly matching TRBD2 (5 bases). The V and J ends lost 0 bases and 2 bases respectively, with 11 bases between them. CDR3 length: 16 amino acids. Germline-derived CDR1 and CDR2 are SGHRS and YFSETQ. The CDR3 loop reads CASSLEGGSNTGELFF. CDR3 nucleotides: TGCGCCAGCAGCTTGGAGGGTGGGAGTAACACCGGGGAGCTGTTTTTT.

V gene TRBV2 combines with J gene TRBJ1-1; no firm D call. Trimming stripped 7 bases from V and 10 bases from J, with 16 bases between. This CDR3 contains 12 residues. Germline CDR1 SNHLY, CDR2 FYNNEI. The CDR3 loop reads CASTRGGVGAFF. DNA of the CDR3: TGTGCCAGCACCCGGGGAGGCGTAGGAGCTTTCTTT.

The chain is built from TRBV28 and TRBJ1-1; tentatively, D is TRBD1 (6 bases). The germline V gene has CDR1 MDHEN and CDR2 SYDVKM. V was pared by 6 bases and J by 1 base, with 18 bases between. The CDR3 spans 16 residues. CDR3 in amino acids: CASRSPQGNSNTEAFF. Written as DNA, the CDR3 is TGTGCCAGCAGGTCACCACAGGGCAATTCGAACACTGAAGCTTTCTTT.

This clone came up once. The chain combines TRBV10-3 with TRBJ2-5, with 11 bases aligning to TRBD2. The trim removed 4 bases at V and 2 bases at J, leaving 6 bases unmatched. The CDR3 runs to 16 residues. CDR1 is ENHRY and CDR2 is SYGVKD in the germline V gene. The chain's CDR3 is CAISGLAGGPQETQYF. In nucleotides, the CDR3 is TGTGCCATCAGTGGTCTAGCGGGGGGCCCTCAAGAGACCCAGTACTTC.

V gene TRBV6-2 or TRBV6-3 combines with J gene TRBJ1-5; D gene unclear. The V end was cut by 5 bases, the J end by 4 bases, with 15 bases between. CDR1 MNHEY and CDR2 SVGEGT come from the germline V gene. The CDR3 extends over 15 amino acids. The CDR3 DNA follows: TGTGCCAGCAGTCTTCAGCTGGGCTATAATCAGCCCCAGCATTTT. This gives the protein CASSLQLGYNQPQHF.

This clone was observed once. V gene TRBV10-3 combines with J gene TRBJ2-7; TRBD1 might be the D (6 bases). CDR3 length equals 14 residues. Germline V gives CDR1 ENHRY, CDR2 SYGVKD. Deletions cut 2 bases from V and 3 bases from J, with 11 bases between. CDR3 nucleotide sequence: TGTGCCATCAGTGAGACCCAAGGGGGCTACGAGCAGTACTTC. This translates into CAISETQGGYEQYF.

The V gene is TRBV30, the J gene TRBJ1-5; tentatively, D is TRBD1 (5 bases). V was cut by 0 bases and J by 6 bases, with 9 bases left in between. The CDR3 runs 13 residues. Germline CDR1 and CDR2: GTSNPN and SVGIG (reference sequence). The CDR3 DNA follows: TGTGCCTGGAGTGTGCAGGGCAGTCAGCCCCAGCATTTT. Protein product: CAWSVQGSQPQHF.

The rearrangement uses TRBV4-3 and TRBJ1-2; 8 bases are a match to TRBD1. This CDR3 comprises 19 residues. Trimming at V came to 1 base and at J to 6 bases, leaving 19 bases not matched to a gene. Germline V lookup: CDR1 LGHNA, CDR2 YSLEER. CDR3 protein: CASSQVHRVGQGEGNGYTF. The DNA of the CDR3 is TGCGCCAGCAGCCAAGTACACCGGGTCGGACAGGGAGAAGGGAATGGCTACACCTTC.

J is TRBJ2-3 and V is TRBV6-5, with D hard to call. The CDR3 consists of 14 residues. CDR1 and CDR2 from the germline V gene are MNHEY and SVGAGI. Trimming pared 7 bases from V and 4 bases from J, leaving 15 bases between. The chain's CDR3 is CASNPSRLADTQYF. For the CDR3, the DNA is TGTGCCAGCAACCCAAGCAGGTTAGCAGATACGCAGTATTTT.

This clone was detected a few times. The chain couples TRBV5-1 to TRBJ2-5; tentative D call: TRBD1 (6 bases). Trimming pared 4 bases from V and 5 bases from J, leaving 15 bases between. The germline V gene encodes CDR1 SGHRS and CDR2 YFSETQ. This CDR3 has 14 amino acids. The CDR3 DNA sequence: TGCGCCAGCAGCCTTAGGGGGTGGATGGAGACCCAGTACTTC. Translating gives CASSLRGWMETQYF.

As for this clone: Other DNA sequences in the same sample also yield this CDR3. The rearrangement uses TRBV15 and TRBJ2-3, with TRBD2 as a possible D gene (5 bases). The ends were cut back, 1 base at V and 4 bases at J, with 12 bases in the middle. Germline lookup yields CDR1 LNHNV and CDR2 YYDKDF (reference sequence). The CDR3 is 15 amino acids. CDR3 sequence (DNA): TGTGCCACCAGCAGAGTTACGGGGATCCCAGATACGCAGTATTTT. It translates to CATSRVTGIPDTQYF.

The chain joins TRBV6-5 to TRBJ1-5; D unresolved. CDR3 length: 13 amino acids. Trimming removed 0 bases at V and 5 bases at J, with 5 bases between. Per germline, CDR1 MNHEY and CDR2 SVGAGI. CDR3 amino acids: CASSYSADQPQHF. The DNA of the CDR3 is TGTGCCAGCAGTTACTCAGCTGATCAGCCCCAGCATTTT.